Listed below are T cell receptor beta chains from one sample, sequenced in a study of blood T cell repertoires in COVID-19. Generated by immunoSEQ multiplex PCR, the TCRdb table keeps only in-frame clones and is missing some. The sample lists about 300,000 clones, 88% seen once, with just under 7% in the top ten. Sample: peripheral blood. The receptors were sampled from a woman aged 25 to 39 who had recovered from COVID-19. Each CDR3 is given with its conserved first and last residue. The size entry is marked missing in some rows and otherwise reads once, few, many or a size class.

>TRBV3-1/TRBV3-2|.|TRBJ2-3
CASSQGLAGGLTDTQYF
>TRBV6-5|.|TRBJ1-2
CASTPGQGAGGYTF
>TRBV2|.|TRBJ1-1
CASSARRVDTEAFF
>TRBV5-1|.|TRBJ2-5
CASTHSDGTGGKANF
>TRBV5-1|once|TRBJ1-4
CASSLSGGPNEKLFF
>TRBV6-5|.|TRBJ1-1
CASSPWQAEAFF
>TRBV2|.|TRBJ1-1
CASSEGRGGTEAFF
>TRBV5-1|.|TRBJ2-7
CASSWSPGSYEQYF
>TRBV28|.|TRBJ1-5
CASSPGQGASNQPQHF
>TRBV5-5|.|TRBJ1-2
CASSLGTVTNYGYTF
>TRBV25-1|.|TRBJ2-5
CASSGTGEQETQYF
>TRBV28|.|TRBJ2-5
CASSPHRGLGETQYF
>TRBV2|.|TRBJ2-3
CASSGQLGGTDTQYF
>TRBV23-1|.|TRBJ2-7
CASSPPGGSHYEQYF
>TRBV6-1|.|TRBJ1-1
CASSDPGKTTEAFF
>TRBV2|.|TRBJ2-3
CASSSNPGLAGGEGTDTQYF
>TRBV5-1|.|TRBJ1-6
CASSFGAANSPLHF
>TRBV10-3|.|TRBJ1-1
CAISDPRILTEAFF
>TRBV4-2|once|TRBJ1-4
CASSQAGVDSFSEKLFF
>TRBV7-2|.|TRBJ2-7
CASSLDRQTYLYEQYF
>TRBV20-1|.|TRBJ2-3
CSASAPSGTPSGTDTQYF
>TRBV7-2|once|TRBJ1-1
CASSQRGYETEAFF
>TRBV18|.|TRBJ2-5
CASSPPREETQYF
>TRBV6-5|.|TRBJ2-1
CASSAGADEQFF
>TRBV13|.|TRBJ2-5
CASSLAGAETQYF
>TRBV19|.|TRBJ2-7
CASSIDLATEQYF
>TRBV30|.|TRBJ2-4
CAWSVAQGLSQYF
>TRBV7-3|.|TRBJ2-1
CASSLTGTSAYNEQFF
>TRBV28|.|TRBJ2-1
CASSFSGFYNEQFF
>TRBV5-4|.|TRBJ2-5
CASSLATGEETQYF
>TRBV2|once|TRBJ1-5
CASTGGINQPQHF
>TRBV7-2|.|TRBJ2-5
CASSWGQQETQYF
>TRBV29-1|.|TRBJ1-2
CSAWEGRDYGYTF
>TRBV18|.|TRBJ1-1
CASSPAGGGSTEAFF
>TRBV6-5|.|TRBJ1-2
CASSFASGGANYGYTF
>TRBV18|.|TRBJ2-5
CASLDRQGRETQYF
>TRBV6-5|.|TRBJ1-2
CASRSGANYGYTF
>TRBV7-2|.|TRBJ1-3
CASSFGPGGNTIYF
>TRBV28|.|TRBJ1-2
CASSRSGVGYGYTF
>TRBV12-3/TRBV12-4|.|TRBJ2-4
CASSFGLKNIQYF
>TRBV9|.|TRBJ1-3
CASSAGGTGFSGNTIYF
>TRBV2|.|TRBJ1-6
CASSPGNSPLHF
>TRBV11-2|few|TRBJ2-1
CASSLTPGLAGNEQFF
>TRBV7-9|.|TRBJ1-6
CASSFPGGINSPLHF
>TRBV7-6|.|TRBJ1-5
CASSVQGGNQPQHF